This T cell receptor (beta chain) was sequenced for a study of cytomegalovirus exposure and HLA in healthy donors. Study-level points and caveats: Researchers catalogued roughly 150 TCR beta chains as cytomegalovirus-associated.

Libraries were prepared by immunoSEQ multiplex PCR; TCRdb keeps only in-frame clonotypes and omits some of them. The sample has some 100,000 clones; about 83% are singletons. Regarding this clone: Its matching antigen is unknown. At the DNA level, this CDR3 is encoded by other sequences in the same sample as well.

Sequenced input: PBMCs. This clonotype was sampled from a man aged 18 to 35 in good health and CMV-seronegative.

CDR3 loop: CSVGVNTEAFF. The CDR3 DNA sequence: TGCAGCGTCGGGGTGAACACTGAAGCTTTCTTT. This chain uses TRBV29-1 with TRBJ1-1; D gene unclear. The CDR3 spans 11 residues. V lost 6 bases to trimming and J lost 0 bases, with 5 bases between them. Per the germline V gene, CDR1 is SQVTM and CDR2 is ANQGSEA.